The 8 T cell receptor beta chains presented below share a single source sample, sequenced in a study of blood T cell repertoires in COVID-19. Sequencing was performed with immunoSEQ multiplex PCR; in TCRdb, only in-frame clones are kept and a portion is missing. The sample comprises 300,000 to 350,000 clones, 90% of which are singletons, and approximately 4.5% rests with the top ten. Source material: PBMCs or T cells enriched from blood (not recorded which). The receptors stem from a woman between 18 and 29 years old with acute COVID-19.

CDR3: CASILTGGWRETQYF. The CDR3 nucleotides read TGTGCCAGCATCCTGACAGGGGGCTGGAGGGAGACCCAGTACTTC. The chain carries TRBV5-5 and TRBJ2-5; 10 nucleotides agree with TRBD1. The ends lost 6 bases at V and 5 bases at J; junction bases unmatched: 10. The CDR3 contains 15 residues. The germline V gene encodes CDR1 SGHKS and CDR2 YYEKEE (reference sequence).

The chain carries TRBV6-5 and TRBJ1-2; 9 positions match TRBD1. Germline loops: CDR1 MNHEY, CDR2 SVGAGI. After removal of 4 bases from V and 2 bases from J, the junction contained 5 bases not matched to a gene. The CDR3 loop spans 15 amino acids. The CDR3 coding sequence is TGTGCCAGCAGTTCAGCGACAGGGGGGAACTATGGCTACACCTTC. Translated: CASSSATGGNYGYTF.

The CDR3 bases are TGTGCCAGCAGTTTATCAAAGGACAGGGTGGATGGCTACACCTTC. As protein: CASSLSKDRVDGYTF. The rearrangement links TRBV28 to TRBJ1-2, with 8 bases matching TRBD1. Germline CDR1 and CDR2: MDHEN and SYDVKM. With V trimmed by 1 base and J by 6 bases, 7 bases remained unmatched. This CDR3 is 15 amino acids long.

V usage is TRBV27 and J usage is TRBJ2-1; TRBD2 is a possible D gene (5 bases). V lost 5 bases and J lost 4, with 15 bases in between. The V gene's germline CDR1 is MNHEY and CDR2 SMNVEV (reference sequence). The CDR3 has 15 amino acids. In DNA, the CDR3 is TGTGCCAGCAGTCCTGGACTTGGGATTTACAATGAGCAGTTCTTC. It codes for CASSPGLGIYNEQFF.

The chain couples TRBV28 to TRBJ1-5; 8 bases map to TRBD1. CDR1 is MDHEN and CDR2 is SYDVKM in the germline V gene. The CDR3 sequence is 15 residues long. V dropped 4 bases and J dropped 7; count of bases not matched to a gene: 9. CDR3 in DNA: TGTGCCAGCAGTTGGACAGGGCTGATTCAACAGCCCCAGCATTTT. Its translation is CASSWTGLIQQPQHF.

V is TRBV19 and J is TRBJ1-4; D is uncertain. Trimming left V 3 bases short and J 4 bases short, with 9 bases between. The CDR3 runs 14 residues. Looked up from germline, CDR1 is LNHDA and CDR2 is SQIVND (reference sequence). DNA of the CDR3: TGTGCCAGTAGTATTCCGGGGTTTAATGAAAAACTGTTTTTT. This encodes CASSIPGFNEKLFF.

In the case of this clone: At the DNA level, this CDR3 is encoded by other sequences in the same sample as well. The chain carries TRBV6-2 or TRBV6-3 and TRBJ2-1; 8 positions match TRBD2. V was pared by 0 bases and J by 4 bases, with 8 bases of the junction left unmatched. The CDR3 sequence is 17 residues long. From germline, CDR1 is MNHEY and CDR2 SVGEGT. CDR3 in DNA: TGTGCCAGCAGTTACTCTCCCCCTAGCGGGCTGTACAATGAGCAGTTCTTC. Protein product: CASSYSPPSGLYNEQFF.

This clone has a handful of counts. In the same sample, other DNA sequences code for this CDR3. This chain joins TRBV3-1 (or the pseudogene TRBV3-2) and TRBJ1-2, with TRBD1 matching 9 bases. Germline-derived CDR1 and CDR2 are LGHDT and YNNKEL (reference sequence). This CDR3 contains 15 residues. With V trimmed by 1 base and J by 2 bases, 2 bases remained unmatched. The CDR3 here is CASSQGDRANYGYTF. The DNA for the CDR3 is TGTGCCAGCAGCCAAGGGGACAGGGCGAACTATGGCTACACCTTC.